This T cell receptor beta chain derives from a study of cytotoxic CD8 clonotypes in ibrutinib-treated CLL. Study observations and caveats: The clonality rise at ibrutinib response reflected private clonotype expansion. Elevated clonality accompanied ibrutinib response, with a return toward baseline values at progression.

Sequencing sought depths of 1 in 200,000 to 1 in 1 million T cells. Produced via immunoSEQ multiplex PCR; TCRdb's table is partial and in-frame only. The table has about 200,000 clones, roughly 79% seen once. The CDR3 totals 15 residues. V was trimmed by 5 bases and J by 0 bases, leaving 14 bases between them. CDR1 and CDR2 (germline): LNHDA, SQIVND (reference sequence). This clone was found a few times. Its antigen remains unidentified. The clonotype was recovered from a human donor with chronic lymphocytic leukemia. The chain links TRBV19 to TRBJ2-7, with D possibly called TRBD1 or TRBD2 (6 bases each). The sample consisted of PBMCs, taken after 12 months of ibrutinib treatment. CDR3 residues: CASSQGGTFSYEQYF. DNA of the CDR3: TGTGCCAGTAGTCAAGGGGGGACTTTCTCCTACGAGCAGTACTTC.